This T cell receptor beta chain was identified during a study of control samples from healthy donors and cancer patients. Germline V lookup: CDR1 SGHDN, CDR2 FVKESK. Trimming stripped 1 base from V and 7 bases from J, with 7 bases between. The CDR3 sequence is 13 residues long. Using immunoSEQ multiplex PCR, the repertoire was profiled, and TCRdb retains in-frame clones only, with some absent. This table holds 75,000 to 100,000 clones, around nine tenths found once. Material: blood. The chain carries TRBV14 and TRBJ2-2; D not certain. The TCR was taken from a human donor in good health. The donor label of this sample is uncertain. CDR3 protein: CASSQVRNGELFF. CDR3 coding DNA: TGTGCCAGCAGCCAAGTCCGGAACGGGGAGCTGTTTTTT.